A selection of T cell receptor beta chains follows, all from one sample in a study of T cells after posttransplantation cyclophosphamide. Using immunoSEQ multiplex PCR, the repertoire was profiled, and TCRdb retains in-frame clones only, with some absent. This sample has under 30,000 clones, each found more than once. Sample: PBMCs. These receptors came from a woman between 55 and 75 years old in good health, CMV-negative, and a related stem cell transplant donor. Each CDR3 is given with its conserved first and last residue. The D gene is left open where the match is weak.

D	V	J	CDR3
TRBD2	TRBV29-1	TRBJ2-5	CSILQASGDGETQYF
TRBD1	TRBV27	TRBJ1-2	CASSPRTGMGNYGYTF
.	TRBV7-7	TRBJ2-3	CASSLRLVSDTQYF
TRBD2	TRBV11-3	TRBJ2-1	CASAAGAGGYEQFF
TRBD1	TRBV5-4	TRBJ2-2	CASSWSGQVHTGELFF
TRBD1	TRBV5-6	TRBJ2-7	CASSSFGTGLSYEQYF
TRBD1	TRBV18	TRBJ2-2	CASSLQGAMNTGELFF
.	TRBV24-1	TRBJ2-2	CATSDLPGLTNTGELFF
TRBD1	TRBV7-9	TRBJ2-7	CASSSQGVPYEQYF
TRBD1	TRBV12-3/TRBV12-4	TRBJ1-3	CASSLGQGANTIYF
TRBD1	TRBV7-8	TRBJ1-1	CASSPRDSNTEAFF
TRBD1	TRBV9	TRBJ1-1	CASSQNPRQGSNTEAFF
TRBD2	TRBV5-1	TRBJ2-2	CASSSRTSGNTGELFF
.	TRBV10-3	TRBJ2-3	CAIRSGTEGRETQYF
.	TRBV7-9	TRBJ2-3	CASSLKDFIDTQYF
.	TRBV4-1	TRBJ2-3	CASSQERSGSTDTQYF
TRBD1	TRBV11-1	TRBJ1-2	CASSPTGDPGYGYTF
.	TRBV15	TRBJ2-2	CATSRVIGRGINTGELFF
TRBD1	TRBV28	TRBJ1-1	CASSEGQTPGAFF
.	TRBV15	TRBJ1-4	CATSRGGKRPRDFGEKLFF
TRBD1	TRBV24-1	TRBJ1-1	CATSDPGTGIKAFF
.	TRBV5-4	TRBJ2-2	CASSSGILGTGELFF
TRBD1	TRBV28	TRBJ1-2	CASSPAGTDYGYTF
.	TRBV6-2/TRBV6-3	TRBJ2-5	CASSPPESGLQETQYF
.	TRBV15	TRBJ2-7	CATSSTGNEQYF
.	TRBV11-2	TRBJ2-7	CASSLLGTENEQYF
.	TRBV12-3/TRBV12-4	TRBJ2-1	CASTPGMYYNEQFF
TRBD1	TRBV9	TRBJ2-2	CASSTGQPAGELFF
.	TRBV6-1	TRBJ1-5	CASSEDRGQPQHF
TRBD1	TRBV6-5	TRBJ1-5	CASSYGGQANQPQHF